The 27 T cell receptor beta chains presented below share a single source sample, sequenced in a study of blood T cell repertoires in COVID-19. Generated by immunoSEQ multiplex PCR, the TCRdb table keeps only in-frame clones and is missing some. The sample holds fewer than 40,000 clones, around 85% seen once. Sequenced sample: peripheral blood. The source of these receptors is a woman older than 75 with active or convalescent COVID-19.

The chain combines TRBV5-1 with TRBJ1-4, with 9 nucleotides matching TRBD1. The length of the CDR3 is 16 residues. Germline V gene lookup returns CDR1 SGHRS and CDR2 YFSETQ. Trimming cost V 0 bases and J 2 bases; bases outside gene matches: 2. CDR3: CASSLEGQGTNEKLFF. In DNA form, the CDR3 reads TGCGCCAGCAGCTTGGAGGGACAGGGCACTAATGAAAAACTGTTTTTT.

The V call is TRBV6-4, the J call TRBJ2-2; a possible D gene is TRBD2 (5 bases). Germline V gives CDR1 MRHNA, CDR2 SNTAGT. The ends were cut back, 4 bases at V and 1 base at J, with 13 bases in the middle. CDR3 length equals 16 residues. CDR3 DNA: TGTGCCAGCAGTGTATATGGAGGACGGAACACCGGGGAGCTGTTTTTT. Amino acid sequence: CASSVYGGRNTGELFF.

This clone has a single count. The V call is TRBV7-2, the J call TRBJ1-5; 9 bases are a match to TRBD1. Germline V CDR1 and CDR2: SGHTA, FQGNSA. The length of the CDR3 is 15 residues. J was trimmed by 7 bases and V by 5 bases; bases with no gene match: 9. This chain's CDR3 is CASSRDRASGQPQHF. CDR3 DNA sequence: TGTGCCAGCAGCCGGGACAGGGCGAGCGGACAGCCCCAGCATTTT.

This chain connects TRBV5-6 to TRBJ2-1; 8 bases line up with TRBD1. V dropped 9 bases and J dropped 9; count of bases not matched to a gene: 14. The CDR3 is 14 residues long. Germline lookup yields CDR1 SGHDT and CDR2 YYEEEE. The CDR3 loop is CATSLVQGASEQFF. The CDR3 DNA follows: TGTGCCACCTCTTTGGTGCAGGGGGCAAGTGAGCAGTTCTTC.

The rearrangement links TRBV7-9 to TRBJ1-6; TRBD1 matches at 7 bases. The CDR3 is 16 amino acids. Germline V gene lookup returns CDR1 SEHNR and CDR2 FQNEAQ (reference sequence). J lost 9 bases, V lost 3 bases, and 11 bases had no gene match. CDR3 sequence (DNA): TGTGCCAGCAGCTTCCGACAGGGTTCTGCGATTTCACCCCTCCACTTT. Residues: CASSFRQGSAISPLHF.

J is TRBJ2-1 and V is TRBV28, with D tentatively TRBD1 (6 bases). The CDR3 loop spans 12 amino acids. Germline CDR1 reads MDHEN; CDR2 reads SYDVKM. Trimming took off 6 bases at V and 4 bases at J, with 7 bases between the two ends. In DNA form, the CDR3 reads TGTGCCAGCAGCGGACAGTACAATGAGCAGTTCTTC. Amino acids: CASSGQYNEQFF. The entire variable domain, with the rest obtained from reference TRBV28 and TRBJ2-1, is as follows: DVKVTQSSRYLVKRTGEKVFLECVQDMDHENMFWYRQDPGLGLRLIYFSYDVKMKEKGDIPEGYSVSREKKERFSLILESASTNQTSMYLCASSGQYNEQFFGPGTRLTVL.

The rearrangement uses TRBV18 and TRBJ2-7, with TRBD2 matching 8 bases. Trimming removed 1 base from V and 2 bases from J; junction bases left unmatched: 1. There are 14 residues in the CDR3. Germline V gene sequence: CDR1 KGHSH, CDR2 LQKENI. Here the CDR3 reads CASSPQRGPYEQYF. DNA for the CDR3: TGTGCCAGCTCACCACAGCGGGGGCCCTACGAGCAGTACTTC.

V usage is TRBV11-3 and J usage is TRBJ2-1, with D perhaps matching TRBD2 (6 bases). Germline V gene data show CDR1 as SGHNT and CDR2 as YENEEA. The CDR3 totals 13 residues. V was cut by 5 bases and J by 15 bases, with 20 bases left in between. CDR3 coding DNA: TGTGCCAGCAGCCCGGGTGCGGACTACCTACCGTTCTTC. This translates into CASSPGADYLPFF.

The chain carries TRBV5-6 and TRBJ1-6, with no clear D. The germline V and J ends were trimmed by 0 bases and 7 bases, with 8 bases remaining between them. The length of the CDR3 is 14 residues. Per germline, CDR1 SGHDT and CDR2 YYEEEE. The CDR3 DNA sequence: TGTGCCAGCAGCTTGGGGGAGAGGAATTCACCCCTCCACTTT. It specifies CASSLGERNSPLHF. The complete variable domain, with remaining parts taken from reference TRBV5-6 and TRBJ1-6, reads DAGVTQSPTHLIKTRGQQVTLRCSPKSGHDTVSWYQQALGQGPQFIFQYYEEEERQRGNFPDRFSGHQFPNYSSELNVNALLLGDSALYLCASSLGERNSPLHFGNGTRLTVT.

This chain connects TRBV19 to TRBJ2-5; 10 bases line up with TRBD2. Germline V CDR1 and CDR2: LNHDA, SQIVND (reference sequence). The CDR3 is made up of 15 amino acids. V was pared by 6 bases and J by 1 base, with 5 bases of the junction left unmatched. CDR3 in DNA: TGTGCCAGTAGGCAGAGCGGGGGGGCCCAAGAGACCCAGTACTTC. This sequence encodes CASRQSGGAQETQYF.

The V and J genes are TRBV4-1 and TRBJ2-1; 7 bases map to TRBD1. The V segment lost 0 bases and the J segment 8 bases; nucleotides outside the gene matches: 10. Germline CDR1 and CDR2: MGHRA and YSYEKL. The CDR3 runs to 16 residues. The CDR3 nucleotides are TGCGCCAGCAGCCAAGAACCCGAGACAGGGACCGATGAGCAGTTCTTC. Translated: CASSQEPETGTDEQFF.

The chain couples TRBV7-2 to TRBJ2-7, with 7 bases matching TRBD2. The CDR3 is 15 amino acids. The germline V gene encodes CDR1 SGHTA and CDR2 FQGNSA. V lost 3 bases and J lost 7; bases outside the gene matches: 12. CDR3 in amino acids: CASSLVGLGAGEQYF. CDR3 bases: TGTGCCAGCAGCTTGGTTGGACTAGGGGCGGGGGAGCAGTACTTC.

This chain connects TRBV27 to TRBJ2-7; 8 nucleotides match TRBD1. Germline values: CDR1 MNHEY, CDR2 SMNVEV (reference sequence). Trimming removed 3 bases from V and 7 bases from J; junction bases left unmatched: 14. This CDR3 region has 16 residues. CDR3 amino acids: CASSFNPSTGGDEQYF. DNA for the CDR3: TGTGCCAGCAGTTTTAACCCCAGTACAGGGGGTGATGAGCAGTACTTC.

V is TRBV5-1 and J is TRBJ1-1; 8 bases are a match to TRBD1. V lost 1 base to trimming and J lost 3 bases; unmatched junction nucleotides: 8. CDR3 length: 16 amino acids. The V gene's germline CDR1 is SGHRS and CDR2 YFSETQ. The CDR3: CASSLLQGAIYTEAFF. As DNA, the CDR3 is TGCGCCAGCAGCTTGCTTCAGGGGGCAATCTACACTGAAGCTTTCTTT.

The chain is built from TRBV5-1 and TRBJ2-1; 9 nucleotides match TRBD2. V lost 4 bases, J lost 4 bases, and 9 bases stayed unmatched. Germline V gene data show CDR1 as SGHRS and CDR2 as YFSETQ. The CDR3 spans 16 residues. The CDR3 here is CASSRAPSGAYNEQFF. The CDR3 DNA follows: TGCGCCAGCAGCAGGGCCCCTAGCGGGGCATACAATGAGCAGTTCTTC.

The rearrangement uses TRBV7-8 and TRBJ1-2; 9 bases agree with TRBD1. Germline lookup yields CDR1 SGHVS and CDR2 FQNEAQ. The CDR3 consists of 15 residues. V trimming: 3 bases; J trimming: 1 base; junction bases outside the gene matches: 3. The CDR3 bases are TGTGCCAGCAGCTTCGGACAGGGGAATAACTATGGCTACACCTTC. This encodes CASSFGQGNNYGYTF.

The chain has TRBV27 and TRBJ1-1; D call uncertain. Germline loops: CDR1 MNHEY, CDR2 SMNVEV (reference sequence). This CDR3 contains 14 residues. Trimming took 6 bases from V and 1 from J, leaving 12 bases between them. For the CDR3, the DNA is TGTGCCAGCAGCTGGAGAAATAAGAACACTGAAGCTTTCTTT. Protein product: CASSWRNKNTEAFF.

In regard to this clone: The same CDR3 arises from other DNA sequences in this sample as well. V usage is TRBV3-1 (or the pseudogene TRBV3-2) and J usage is TRBJ2-1, with 12 bases that match TRBD1. J gave up 1 base and V 4 bases, and 5 bases lay outside the gene matches. The germline V gene encodes CDR1 LGHDT and CDR2 YNNKEL (reference sequence). The length of the CDR3 is 17 residues. The CDR3: CASSPGTGGGSYNEQFF. The CDR3 region has the DNA TGTGCCAGCAGCCCCGGGACAGGGGGCGGTTCCTACAATGAGCAGTTCTTC.

CDR3 in DNA: TGCGCCAGCAGCTCGGCCGGGACAGGCTCCTCCTACGAGCAGTACTTC. This encodes CASSSAGTGSSYEQYF. The chain carries TRBV5-1 and TRBJ2-7, with 8 bases identical to TRBD1. Germline V gene lookup returns CDR1 SGHRS and CDR2 YFSETQ. The V gene end was trimmed by 3 bases and the J gene end by 0 bases; junction bases not matched to a gene: 8. This CDR3 contains 16 residues. The whole variable domain, filled in from reference TRBV5-1 and TRBJ2-7, reads KAGVTQTPRYLIKTRGQQVTLSCSPISGHRSVSWYQQTPGQGLQFLFEYFSETQRNKGNFPGRFSGRQFSNSRSEMNVSTLELGDSALYLCASSSAGTGSSYEQYFGPGTRLTVT.

The chain carries TRBV19 and TRBJ1-5, with unresolved D. CDR3 length: 12 amino acids. Germline V CDR1 and CDR2: LNHDA, SQIVND (reference sequence). The V and J ends lost 1 base and 10 bases respectively, with 8 bases between them. The CDR3 protein is CASSIVSPPQHF. The CDR3 DNA follows: TGTGCCAGTAGTATAGTGAGTCCTCCCCAGCATTTT.

J is TRBJ2-1 and V is TRBV11-1; 12 bases match TRBD2. J was trimmed by 7 bases and V by 3 bases; bases with no gene match: 4. The CDR3 length is 15 residues. The germline V gene encodes CDR1 SGHAT and CDR2 FQDESV (reference sequence). CDR3 loop: CASSFLAGGLNEQFF. CDR3 sequence (DNA): TGTGCCAGCAGCTTCCTAGCGGGGGGGCTGAATGAGCAGTTCTTC.

The chain uses TRBV2 and TRBJ1-1, with D uncertain. The germline V gene encodes CDR1 SNHLY and CDR2 FYNNEI. This CDR3 is built from 13 residues. The germline V and J ends were trimmed by 3 bases and 7 bases, with 12 bases remaining between them. DNA for the CDR3: TGTGCCAGCAGTGATAACAGACCACTTGAAGCTTTCTTT. Encoded protein: CASSDNRPLEAFF.

The chain couples TRBV7-8 to TRBJ1-5, with 8 bases fitting TRBD1. This CDR3 spans 14 amino acids. After removal of 4 bases from V and 2 bases from J, the junction contained 1 base not matched to a gene. Germline CDR1 reads SGHVS; CDR2 reads FQNEAQ. Written as DNA, the CDR3 is TGTGCCAGCAGCTCCAGGGGGCGCAATCAGCCCCAGCATTTT. Translation gives CASSSRGRNQPQHF.

The chain couples TRBV29-1 to TRBJ2-2; D perhaps matches TRBD1 (6 bases). The CDR3 runs 12 residues. Germline loops: CDR1 SQVTM, CDR2 ANQGSEA. V lost 6 bases, J lost 6 bases, and 11 bases lay in between. CDR3 sequence: CSVETGPGELFF. CDR3 DNA: TGCAGCGTGGAGACAGGACCCGGGGAGCTGTTTTTT.

This rearrangement joins TRBV6-5 to TRBJ1-2; maybe TRBD1 (5 bases). Germline V gene sequence: CDR1 MNHEY, CDR2 SVGAGI. The CDR3 extends over 15 amino acids. Trimming shortened V by 6 bases and J by 4 bases, and 18 bases separated the two germline ends. The DNA of the CDR3 is TGTGCCAGCAGACTTTCCCAGGGTTTCTCCTATGGCTACACCTTC. Translating it yields CASRLSQGFSYGYTF.

The chain joins TRBV19 to TRBJ1-6; D remains unclear. Germline CDR1 and CDR2: LNHDA and SQIVND (reference sequence). V dropped 0 bases and J dropped 7 bases, with 7 bases sitting between them. The CDR3 length is 14 residues. CDR3 sequence reads: CASSIDARNSPLHF. CDR3 bases: TGTGCCAGTAGTATAGACGCCAGGAATTCACCCCTCCACTTT.

The genes are TRBV29-1 and TRBJ2-1; maybe TRBD1 (5 bases). Germline V gene data show CDR1 as SQVTM and CDR2 as ANQGSEA. This CDR3 comprises 12 residues. V lost 6 bases to trimming and J lost 4 bases, with 10 bases between them. CDR3 amino acids: CSVTTGYNEQFF. The CDR3 nucleotides read TGCAGCGTCACCACAGGTTACAATGAGCAGTTCTTC.